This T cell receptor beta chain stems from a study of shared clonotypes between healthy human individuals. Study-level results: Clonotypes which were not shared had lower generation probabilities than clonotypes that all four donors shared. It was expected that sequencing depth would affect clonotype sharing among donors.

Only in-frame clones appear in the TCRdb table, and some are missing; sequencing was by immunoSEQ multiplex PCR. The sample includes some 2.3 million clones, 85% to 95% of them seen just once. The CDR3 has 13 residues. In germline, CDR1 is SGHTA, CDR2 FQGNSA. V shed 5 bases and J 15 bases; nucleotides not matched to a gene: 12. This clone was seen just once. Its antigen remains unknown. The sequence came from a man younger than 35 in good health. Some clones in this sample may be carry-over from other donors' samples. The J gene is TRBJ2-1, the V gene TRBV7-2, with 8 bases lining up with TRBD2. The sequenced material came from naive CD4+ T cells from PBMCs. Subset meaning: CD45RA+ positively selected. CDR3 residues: CASSPPGGRVPFF. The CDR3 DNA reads TGTGCCAGCAGCCCCCCGGGGGGGCGCGTTCCGTTCTTC.